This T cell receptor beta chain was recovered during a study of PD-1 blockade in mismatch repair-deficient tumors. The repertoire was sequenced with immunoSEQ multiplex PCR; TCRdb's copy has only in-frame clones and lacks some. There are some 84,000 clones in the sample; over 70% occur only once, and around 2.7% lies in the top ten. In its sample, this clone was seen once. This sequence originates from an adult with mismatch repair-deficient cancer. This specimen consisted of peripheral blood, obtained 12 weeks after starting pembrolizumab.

The CDR3: CAWNHGTDEQFF. CDR3 nucleotides: TGTGCCTGGAATCACGGGACCGATGAGCAGTTCTTC. The chain uses TRBV30 and TRBJ2-1; D may match TRBD1 or TRBD2 (5 bases each). The germline V gene has CDR1 GTSNPN and CDR2 SVGIG (reference sequence). This CDR3 is built from 12 residues. V was cut by 4 bases and J by 8 bases, with 12 bases left in between.